The 10 T cell receptor beta chains presented below share a single source sample, sequenced in a study of siplizumab effects on memory and regulatory T cells. Sequencing used immunoSEQ multiplex PCR; TCRdb keeps in-frame clones, though not all of them. This table has 100,000 or so clones, around 90% appearing once. What was sequenced was CD4+ T cells sorted from blood. These receptors all come from a human donor in good health. Some clones in this sample may be carry-over from other donors' samples.

V usage is TRBV18 and J usage is TRBJ1-2; D may be TRBD1 (6 bases). This CDR3 is 13 amino acids long. The V gene lost 6 bases and the J gene lost 8 bases, with 16 bases spanning the gap. Germline loops: CDR1 KGHSH, CDR2 LQKENI. The CDR3 here is CASSPAVQGGYTF. For the CDR3, the DNA is TGTGCCAGCTCCCCCGCAGTTCAGGGGGGCTACACCTTC.

The chain employs TRBV15 and TRBJ2-7; perhaps TRBD1 as D (6 bases). CDR1 LNHNV and CDR2 YYDKDF come from the germline V gene (reference sequence). The CDR3 loop spans 13 amino acids. Between the trimmed V and J ends, which lost 5 bases and 2 bases, there was a span of 10 bases. As DNA, the CDR3 is TGTGCCACCAGCCAGGGGACCACCTACGAGCAGTACTTC. Protein sequence: CATSQGTTYEQYF.

The gene calls are TRBV14 and TRBJ2-3, with 7 bases that match TRBD1. The CDR3 consists of 16 residues. The V segment lost 3 bases and the J segment 5 bases; nucleotides outside the gene matches: 11. Germline loops: CDR1 SGHDN, CDR2 FVKESK. The CDR3 coding sequence is TGTGCCAGCAGCCAGTTTCGGACAGGCTCCCTAGATACGCAGTATTTT. Protein: CASSQFRTGSLDTQYF.

This clone was counted once. The chain links TRBV2 to TRBJ1-1; D is unclear. Germline V lookup: CDR1 SNHLY, CDR2 FYNNEI. V was shortened by 7 bases and J by 1 base, with 13 bases between the two germline ends. This CDR3 has 14 residues. The CDR3 loop is CASTYRQWNTEAFF. The CDR3 coding sequence is TGTGCCAGCACGTATCGCCAGTGGAACACTGAAGCTTTCTTT.

This rearrangement joins TRBV5-8 to TRBJ2-6; D not resolved. Trimming cost V 7 bases and J 0 bases, with 11 bases left between them. Germline CDR1 SGHTS, CDR2 YDEGEE. This CDR3 has 15 residues. Here the CDR3 reads CASVRPGSGANVLTF. The CDR3 bases are TGTGCCAGCGTTAGGCCGGGCTCTGGGGCCAACGTCCTGACTTTC. The entire variable domain, with the rest obtained from reference TRBV5-8 and TRBJ2-6, is as follows: EAGVTQSPTHLIKTRGQQATLRCSPISGHTSVYWYQQALGLGLQFLLWYDEGEERNRGNFPPRFSGRQFPNYSSELNVNALELEDSALYLCASVRPGSGANVLTFGAGSRLTVL.

The gene calls are TRBV6-1 and TRBJ2-7; TRBD1 matches at 11 bases. Germline V gene lookup returns CDR1 MNHNS and CDR2 SASEGT. V trimming: 7 bases; J trimming: 4 bases; junction bases outside the gene matches: 6. The CDR3 spans 14 residues. In nucleotides, the CDR3 is TGTGCCAGCATAAGGGGACAGGGGGTTTACGAGCAGTACTTC. Its translation: CASIRGQGVYEQYF.

The chain has TRBV7-3 and TRBJ2-3, with TRBD1 matching over 8 bases. There are 15 residues in the CDR3. Trimming cost V 5 bases and J 1 base; bases outside gene matches: 5. Germline V gene lookup returns CDR1 SGHTA and CDR2 FQGTGA. DNA for the CDR3: TGTGCCAGCAGCGCACAGGGGGGAGGCACAGATACGCAGTATTTT. The encoded protein is CASSAQGGGTDTQYF. The variable domain in full, with the rest retrieved from reference TRBV7-3 and TRBJ2-3, is GAGVSQTPSNKVTEKGKYVELRCDPISGHTALYWYRQSLGQGPEFLIYFQGTGAADDSGLPNDRFFAVRPEGSVSTLKIQRTERGDSAVYLCASSAQGGGTDTQYFGPGTRLTVL.

This chain connects TRBV1 to TRBJ2-7; the table gives TRBD1 as D, unverified against the DNA. TRBV1 is noted as a pseudogene. CDR3 length equals 14 residues. CDR3 bases: TGCACCAGCAGCCCGGGACAGGGGGCGAACGAGCAGTACTTC. Its translation: CTSSPGQGANEQYF.

V and J are TRBV5-1 and TRBJ2-3; 8 nucleotides match TRBD1. The germline gives CDR1 SGHRS, CDR2 YFSETQ. The junction had 8 bases not matched to a gene; V was cut back by 2 bases and J by 3 bases. The CDR3 runs 16 residues. CDR3 amino acids: CASSFARQGATDTQYF. CDR3 sequence (DNA): TGCGCCAGCAGCTTTGCGCGGCAGGGGGCAACAGATACGCAGTATTTT.

This sequence joins TRBV11-3 and TRBJ2-2; unclear D gene. CDR1 and CDR2 (germline): SGHNT, YENEEA. Trimming removed 2 bases from V and 2 bases from J, with 9 bases in between. The CDR3 runs to 15 residues. CDR3 region: CASSLTPRNTGELFF. The CDR3 DNA follows: TGTGCCAGCAGCTTAACTCCAAGAAACACCGGGGAGCTGTTTTTT.